A selection of T cell receptor beta chains follows, all from one sample in a study of blood T cells in healthy people across ages. TCRdb re-analysed the 5' RACE reads in MiXCR, keeping a single row per CDR3 protein. The repertoire holds around 940,000 distinct CDR3 sequences, with 45% to 60% as singletons. Sequenced material: blood. The receptors here all came from an older woman in good health. CDR3s include the opening cysteine and the closing phenylalanine or tryptophan. The order of the fields is V gene, J gene, clone size, D gene, CDR3 protein, CDR3 DNA. D genes are given only for firm matches. Size tells how often a clone was seen (once, few, many) or the class of an expanded clone, and some rows leave it out.

v_gene: TRBV7-8; j_gene: TRBJ2-5; abundance: few; d_gene: -; CDR3aa: CASSYARLAQYF; CDR3nt: TGTGCCAGCAGCTACGCCCGGCTAGCCCAGTACTTC
v_gene: TRBV30; j_gene: TRBJ2-7; abundance: once; d_gene: -; CDR3aa: CAWSGPGRGYEQYF; CDR3nt: TGTGCCTGGAGTGGTCCAGGGAGAGGCTACGAGCAGTACTTC
v_gene: TRBV7-2; j_gene: TRBJ2-1; abundance: -; d_gene: TRBD1; CDR3aa: CASSLNRGLNEQFF; CDR3nt: TGTGCCAGCAGCTTAAACAGGGGGCTCAATGAGCAGTTCTTC
v_gene: TRBV27; j_gene: TRBJ1-2; abundance: -; d_gene: -; CDR3aa: CASSTAYRDKIRGYTF; CDR3nt: TGTGCCAGCAGTACCGCCTACCGGGACAAAATTCGGGGCTACACCTTC
v_gene: TRBV6-2/TRBV6-3; j_gene: TRBJ2-2; abundance: -; d_gene: -; CDR3aa: CASRRPSTGELFF; CDR3nt: TGTGCCAGCAGACGCCCGAGCACCGGGGAGCTGTTTTTT
v_gene: TRBV6-6; j_gene: TRBJ2-1; abundance: -; d_gene: -; CDR3aa: CASSQAGAGLSKNEQFF; CDR3nt: TGTGCCAGCAGCCAAGCAGGGGCGGGCCTCTCGAAAAATGAGCAGTTCTTC
v_gene: TRBV24-1; j_gene: TRBJ1-4; abundance: -; d_gene: -; CDR3aa: CATSDFEQGSEKLFF; CDR3nt: TGTGCCACCAGTGATTTTGAACAGGGAAGTGAAAAACTGTTTTTT
v_gene: TRBV12-3/TRBV12-4; j_gene: TRBJ2-3; abundance: few; d_gene: TRBD1; CDR3aa: CASSLGGWTGGDTQYF; CDR3nt: TGTGCCAGCAGTTTAGGGGGTTGGACAGGGGGAGATACGCAGTATTTT
v_gene: TRBV20-1; j_gene: TRBJ2-1; abundance: -; d_gene: TRBD2; CDR3aa: CSARHTSGRAYNEQFF; CDR3nt: TGCAGTGCTAGACACACGAGCGGGAGGGCCTACAATGAGCAGTTCTTC
v_gene: TRBV9; j_gene: TRBJ2-5; abundance: -; d_gene: -; CDR3aa: CASSVSVQETQYF; CDR3nt: TGTGCCAGCAGCGTCTCCGTACAAGAGACCCAGTACTTC
v_gene: TRBV7-9; j_gene: TRBJ1-2; abundance: once; d_gene: -; CDR3aa: CASSPPGYTNYGYTF; CDR3nt: TGTGCCAGCAGTCCTCCAGGGTATACTAACTATGGCTACACCTTC
v_gene: TRBV13; j_gene: TRBJ2-3; abundance: -; d_gene: -; CDR3aa: CASSLIGSGTDTQYF; CDR3nt: TGTGCCAGCAGCTTAATAGGTTCAGGCACAGATACGCAGTATTTT
v_gene: TRBV7-2; j_gene: TRBJ2-7; abundance: -; d_gene: -; CDR3aa: CASSLDGSTYEQYF; CDR3nt: TGTGCCAGCAGCTTAGACGGATCTACCTACGAGCAGTACTTC
v_gene: TRBV6-5; j_gene: TRBJ1-2; abundance: -; d_gene: TRBD1; CDR3aa: CASSYSLRDRGHGYTF; CDR3nt: TGTGCCAGCAGTTACTCGCTTAGGGACAGGGGGCACGGCTACACCTTC
v_gene: TRBV5-1; j_gene: TRBJ2-1; abundance: few; d_gene: TRBD2; CDR3aa: CASSRAPGLENEQFF; CDR3nt: TGCGCCAGCAGCCGGGCCCCGGGACTAGAAAATGAGCAGTTCTTC
v_gene: TRBV6-2/TRBV6-3; j_gene: TRBJ1-2; abundance: few; d_gene: -; CDR3aa: CASSYMPGAYYGYTF; CDR3nt: TGTGCCAGCAGTTATATGCCTGGAGCTTACTATGGCTACACCTTC
v_gene: TRBV4-1; j_gene: TRBJ2-7; abundance: -; d_gene: -; CDR3aa: CASSQTVRPPYEQYF; CDR3nt: TGCGCCAGCAGCCAAACTGTCAGGCCCCCCTACGAGCAGTACTTC
v_gene: TRBV6-6; j_gene: TRBJ1-2; abundance: few; d_gene: -; CDR3aa: CASSTTLGEANYGYTF; CDR3nt: TGTGCCAGCAGCACCACGTTGGGGGAGGCTAACTATGGCTACACCTTC
v_gene: TRBV20-1; j_gene: TRBJ2-7; abundance: -; d_gene: -; CDR3aa: CSARDSDSNPSYEQYF; CDR3nt: TGCAGTGCTAGAGATTCTGACTCGAACCCCTCCTACGAGCAGTACTTC
v_gene: TRBV7-2; j_gene: TRBJ1-1; abundance: -; d_gene: -; CDR3aa: CASSLQGAFEAFF; CDR3nt: TGTGCCAGCAGCCTACAGGGAGCCTTTGAAGCTTTCTTT
v_gene: TRBV7-2; j_gene: TRBJ2-1; abundance: -; d_gene: TRBD2; CDR3aa: CASSRGTSGTNEQFF; CDR3nt: TGTGCCAGCAGCCGAGGGACTAGCGGGACCAATGAGCAGTTCTTC
v_gene: TRBV6-1; j_gene: TRBJ1-2; abundance: -; d_gene: TRBD1; CDR3aa: CASSDREGAGVYGYTF; CDR3nt: TGTGCCAGCAGTGACCGAGAGGGGGCCGGGGTCTATGGCTACACCTTC
v_gene: TRBV11-3; j_gene: TRBJ2-7; abundance: many; d_gene: -; CDR3aa: CASSLGFGSYEQYF; CDR3nt: TGTGCCAGCAGCTTGGGCTTTGGTTCCTACGAGCAGTACTTC
v_gene: TRBV5-1; j_gene: TRBJ2-7; abundance: -; d_gene: TRBD2; CDR3aa: CASTRTSGSYEQYF; CDR3nt: TGCGCCAGCACCCGGACTAGCGGGAGTTACGAGCAGTACTTC
v_gene: TRBV28; j_gene: TRBJ2-7; abundance: -; d_gene: TRBD2; CDR3aa: CASSALFGGSGTYEQYF; CDR3nt: TGTGCCAGCAGTGCGCTCTTTGGGGGTAGCGGGACCTACGAGCAGTACTTC
v_gene: TRBV4-1; j_gene: TRBJ1-6; abundance: -; d_gene: -; CDR3aa: CASSQEGGPNYSPLHF; CDR3nt: TGCGCCAGCAGCCAGGAAGGAGGCCCTAATTATTCACCCCTCCACTTT
v_gene: TRBV7-6; j_gene: TRBJ1-1; abundance: -; d_gene: -; CDR3aa: CASRARGIGTEAFF; CDR3nt: TGTGCCAGCAGAGCCCGGGGCATCGGCACTGAAGCTTTCTTT
v_gene: TRBV6-5; j_gene: TRBJ2-7; abundance: -; d_gene: TRBD1; CDR3aa: CASSDDRGRFYEQYF; CDR3nt: TGTGCCAGCAGTGATGACAGGGGGCGATTCTACGAGCAGTACTTC
v_gene: TRBV6-2/TRBV6-3; j_gene: TRBJ1-2; abundance: -; d_gene: -; CDR3aa: CASSPQGEGYTF; CDR3nt: TGTGCCAGCAGCCCACAGGGTGAAGGCTACACCTTC
v_gene: TRBV7-9; j_gene: TRBJ2-3; abundance: -; d_gene: TRBD2; CDR3aa: CASSLGLAGDADTQYF; CDR3nt: TGTGCCAGCAGCTTAGGGCTAGCGGGAGATGCAGATACGCAGTATTTT
v_gene: TRBV28; j_gene: TRBJ1-5; abundance: -; d_gene: -; CDR3aa: CASSLYNSLLHF; CDR3nt: TGTGCCAGCAGTTTATATAACAGTCTTCTGCATTTT
v_gene: TRBV25-1; j_gene: TRBJ1-4; abundance: few; d_gene: -; CDR3aa: CASSEAWGMGGKLFF; CDR3nt: TGTGCCAGCAGTGAGGCGTGGGGAATGGGGGGAAAACTGTTTTTT
v_gene: TRBV6-6; j_gene: TRBJ2-1; abundance: -; d_gene: -; CDR3aa: CASSYRAMGYNEQFF; CDR3nt: TGTGCCAGCAGTTACCGGGCCATGGGGTACAATGAGCAGTTCTTC
v_gene: TRBV7-8; j_gene: TRBJ2-1; abundance: -; d_gene: TRBD2; CDR3aa: CASSLGREGFLSYNEQFF; CDR3nt: TGTGCCAGCAGCTTAGGGCGGGAGGGCTTCCTTTCCTACAATGAGCAGTTCTTC
v_gene: TRBV20-1; j_gene: TRBJ2-7; abundance: -; d_gene: -; CDR3aa: CSAKVQRSSYEQYF; CDR3nt: TGCAGTGCTAAGGTGCAGAGGAGCTCCTACGAGCAGTACTTC